A selection of T cell receptor beta chains follows, all from one sample in a study of blood T cell repertoires in COVID-19. Only in-frame clones appear in the TCRdb table, and some are missing; sequencing was by immunoSEQ multiplex PCR. The data contain 300,000 to 400,000 clones, about 88% of them singletons. The sample consisted of PBMCs or T cells enriched from blood (not recorded which). These receptors came from a woman aged 25-40 years who had recovered from COVID-19. The CDR3 runs from the conserved cysteine through the conserved F or W. D genes are given only for firm matches. Not all rows give a size; the values are once, few, many and, for expanded clones, a class.

TRBD2,TRBV5-1,TRBJ2-7,few,TGCGCCAGCAGCTCGACTAGCGGGGCCCGCTACGAGCAGTACTTC,CASSSTSGARYEQYF
TRBD1,TRBV4-1,TRBJ2-5,.,TGCGCCAGCAGCCAAGTCCCCCCTGAGACAGGGGTGAGGGAGACCCAGTACTTC,CASSQVPPETGVRETQYF
TRBD2,TRBV3-1/TRBV3-2,TRBJ2-7,.,TGTGCCAGCAGCCAAGTAAGGACTAGCGGGTACGAGCAGTACTTC,CASSQVRTSGYEQYF
.,TRBV27,TRBJ2-3,.,TGTGCCAGCAGTTTTGTTGAAGACAACGGCCCAGATACGCAGTATTTT,CASSFVEDNGPDTQYF
TRBD2,TRBV29-1,TRBJ2-2,.,TGCAGCGTTGACGCGGGGGGGAACACCGGGGAGCTGTTTTTT,CSVDAGGNTGELFF
TRBD1,TRBV5-1,TRBJ2-1,.,TGCGCCAGCAGCTTGGCTTGGGACAGGGTTAACAATGAGCAGTTCTTC,CASSLAWDRVNNEQFF
TRBD1,TRBV10-3,TRBJ2-7,.,TGTGCCACCGGCCCGGACAGGGGCTCCTACGAGCAGTACTTC,CATGPDRGSYEQYF
TRBD2,TRBV28,TRBJ2-3,.,TGTGCCAGCAGCCCAACATGGGGGCGGGGGGCTGGAGATACGCAGTATTTT,CASSPTWGRGAGDTQYF
.,TRBV19,TRBJ1-1,.,TGTGCCAGTAGTAACAGGAACACTGAAGCTTTCTTT,CASSNRNTEAFF
TRBD1,TRBV2,TRBJ2-7,.,TGTGCCAGCAGTGGGGACAGGGGTTTAGGGGCCTACGAGCAGTACTTC,CASSGDRGLGAYEQYF
.,TRBV11-1,TRBJ2-1,.,TGTGCCAGCAGCTTAGGAGTCTCCTACAATGAGCAGTTCTTC,CASSLGVSYNEQFF
.,TRBV10-3,TRBJ1-2,.,TGTGCCATCAGTTTAGCCGGGATCCCGGGCGGCTACACCTTC,CAISLAGIPGGYTF
.,TRBV5-1,TRBJ1-4,few,TGCGCCACTGGGCAGGGCCCTAATGAAAAACTGTTTTTT,CATGQGPNEKLFF
.,TRBV12-1,TRBJ2-2,.,TGTGCCAGCATCCAGACATTCGCCTCTCCCGGGGAGCTGTTTTTT,CASIQTFASPGELFF
TRBD1,TRBV18,TRBJ1-2,.,TGTGCCAGCTCACCAGGACAGGGAGCCTATGGCTACACCTTC,CASSPGQGAYGYTF
TRBD2,TRBV5-4,TRBJ2-3,.,TGTGCCAGCGGCCCCGGGGGGAAGCGGGGTTTCACAGATACGCAGTATTTT,CASGPGGKRGFTDTQYF
.,TRBV28,TRBJ1-4,.,TGTGCGATTGGAGTGCGGGATGAAAAACTGTTTTTT,CAIGVRDEKLFF
.,TRBV7-9,TRBJ1-5,.,TGTGCCAGCAGCTTATCTCTTGGGGGGAATCAGCCCCAGCATTTT,CASSLSLGGNQPQHF
.,TRBV10-3,TRBJ1-1,.,TGTGCCATCAGTGAGTCGGCGCAGCGATACACTGAAGCTTTCTTT,CAISESAQRYTEAFF
.,TRBV2,TRBJ1-5,.,TGTGCCAGCGGCAGGGGTCATAGCAATCAGCCCCAGCATTTT,CASGRGHSNQPQHF
TRBD1,TRBV28,TRBJ1-4,.,TGTGCCAGCAGCCCCGAGGGGACAGGCCAAGGAAAACTGTTTTTT,CASSPEGTGQGKLFF
.,TRBV12-3/TRBV12-4,TRBJ2-7,.,TGTGCCAGCAGTCCATCCTACGAGCAGTACTTC,CASSPSYEQYF